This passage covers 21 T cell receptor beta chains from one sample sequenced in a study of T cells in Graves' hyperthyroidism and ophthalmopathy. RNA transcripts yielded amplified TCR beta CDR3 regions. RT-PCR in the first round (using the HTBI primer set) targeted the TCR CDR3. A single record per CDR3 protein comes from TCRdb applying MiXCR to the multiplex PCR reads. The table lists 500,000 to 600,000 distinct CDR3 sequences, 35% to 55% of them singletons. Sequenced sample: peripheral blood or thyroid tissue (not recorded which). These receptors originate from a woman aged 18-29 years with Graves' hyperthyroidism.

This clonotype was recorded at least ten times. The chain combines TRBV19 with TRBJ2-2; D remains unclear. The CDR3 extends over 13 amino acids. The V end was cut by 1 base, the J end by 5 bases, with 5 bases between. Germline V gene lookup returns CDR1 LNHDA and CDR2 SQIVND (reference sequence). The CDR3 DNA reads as TGTGCCAGTAGTATAGGCTGGACCGGGGAGCTGTTTTTT. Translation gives CASSIGWTGELFF.

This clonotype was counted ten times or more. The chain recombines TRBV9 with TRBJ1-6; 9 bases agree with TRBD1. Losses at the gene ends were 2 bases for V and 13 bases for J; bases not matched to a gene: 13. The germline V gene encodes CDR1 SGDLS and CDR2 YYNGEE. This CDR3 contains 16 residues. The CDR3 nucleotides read TGTGCCAGCAGCGTCGGACAGGGGCCCCCGCATAGTCCCCTCCACTTT. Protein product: CASSVGQGPPHSPLHF. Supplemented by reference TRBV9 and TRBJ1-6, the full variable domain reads DSGVTQTPKHLITATGQRVTLRCSPRSGDLSVYWYQQSLDQGLQFLIQYYNGEERAKGNILERFSAQQFPDLHSELNLSSLELGDSALYFCASSVGQGPPHSPLHFGNGTRLTVT.

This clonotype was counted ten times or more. This chain's CDR3 is CSTGSPYEQYF. Written as DNA, the CDR3 is TGCAGTACCGGGAGCCCCTACGAGCAGTACTTC. V and J are TRBV20-1 and TRBJ2-7; a possible D gene is TRBD2 (6 bases). The CDR3 is made up of 11 amino acids. The germline CDR1 and CDR2 sequences are DFQATT and SNEGSKA (reference sequence). V lost 8 bases, J lost 2 bases, and 10 bases lay in between.

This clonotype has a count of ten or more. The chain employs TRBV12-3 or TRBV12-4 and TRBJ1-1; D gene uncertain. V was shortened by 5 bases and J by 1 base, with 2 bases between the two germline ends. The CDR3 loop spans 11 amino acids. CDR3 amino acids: CASSRNTEAFF. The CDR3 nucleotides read TGTGCCAGCAGTCGGAACACTGAAGCTTTCTTT.

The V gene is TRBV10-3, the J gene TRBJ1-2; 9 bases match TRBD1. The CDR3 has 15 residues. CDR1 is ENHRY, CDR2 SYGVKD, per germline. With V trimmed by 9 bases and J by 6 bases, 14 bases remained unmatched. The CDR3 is CAISPGQGYSHGYTF. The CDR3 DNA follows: TGTGCCATATCCCCGGGACAGGGTTATTCGCATGGCTACACCTTC.

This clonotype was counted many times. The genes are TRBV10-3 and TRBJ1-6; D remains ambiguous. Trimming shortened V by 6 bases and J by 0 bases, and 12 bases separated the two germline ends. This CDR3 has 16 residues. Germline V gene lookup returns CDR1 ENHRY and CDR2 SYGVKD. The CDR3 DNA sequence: TGTGCCATCAGAGAGGGCCAGAGCTCCTATAATTCACCCCTCCACTTT. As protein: CAIREGQSSYNSPLHF.

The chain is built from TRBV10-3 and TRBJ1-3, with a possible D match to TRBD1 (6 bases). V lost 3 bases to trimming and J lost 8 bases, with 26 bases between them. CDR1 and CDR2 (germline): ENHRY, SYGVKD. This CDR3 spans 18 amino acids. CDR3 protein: CAISDSSLTGNYGYTIYF. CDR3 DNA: TGTGCCATCAGTGATTCATCTTTGACAGGCAACTATGGCTACACCATATATTTT.

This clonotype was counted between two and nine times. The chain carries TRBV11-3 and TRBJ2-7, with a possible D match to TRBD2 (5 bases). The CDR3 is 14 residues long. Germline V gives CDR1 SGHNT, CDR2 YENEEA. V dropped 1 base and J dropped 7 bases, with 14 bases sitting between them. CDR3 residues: CASSLAREFNEQYF. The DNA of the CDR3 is TGTGCCAGCAGCTTAGCTAGGGAGTTCAATGAGCAGTACTTC.

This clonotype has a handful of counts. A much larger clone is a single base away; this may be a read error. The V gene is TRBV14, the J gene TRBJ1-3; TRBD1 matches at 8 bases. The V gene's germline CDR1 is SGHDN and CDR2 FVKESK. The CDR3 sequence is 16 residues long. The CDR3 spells CASSPNRGLGGSTIYF. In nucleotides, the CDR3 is TGTGCCAGCAGCCCGAACAGGGGGTTGGGTGGAAGCACCATATATTTT.

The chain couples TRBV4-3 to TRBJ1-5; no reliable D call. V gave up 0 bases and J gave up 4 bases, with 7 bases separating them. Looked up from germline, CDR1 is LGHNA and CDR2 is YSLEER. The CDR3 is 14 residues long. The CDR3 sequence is CASSQDSINQPQHF. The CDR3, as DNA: TGCGCCAGCAGCCAAGACAGCATAAATCAGCCCCAGCATTTT.

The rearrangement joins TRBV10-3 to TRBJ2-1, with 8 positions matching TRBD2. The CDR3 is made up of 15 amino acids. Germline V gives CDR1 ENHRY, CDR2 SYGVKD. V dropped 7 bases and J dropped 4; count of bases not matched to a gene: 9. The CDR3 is CAINGARGDYNEQFF. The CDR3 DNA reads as TGTGCCATCAACGGAGCGCGGGGGGATTACAATGAGCAGTTCTTC.

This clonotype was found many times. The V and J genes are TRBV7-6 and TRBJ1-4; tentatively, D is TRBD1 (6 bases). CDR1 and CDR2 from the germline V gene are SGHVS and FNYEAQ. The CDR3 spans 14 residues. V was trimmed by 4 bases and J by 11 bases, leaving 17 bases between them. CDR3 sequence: CASSSGDRPAKLFF. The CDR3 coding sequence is TGTGCCAGCAGCTCAGGGGACCGCCCAGCCAAACTGTTTTTT.

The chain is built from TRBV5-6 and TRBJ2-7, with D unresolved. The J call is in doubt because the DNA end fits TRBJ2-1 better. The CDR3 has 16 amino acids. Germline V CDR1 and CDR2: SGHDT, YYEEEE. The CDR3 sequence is CASSYGRPWLYNEQFF. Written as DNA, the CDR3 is TGTGCCAGCAGTTACGGGCGTCCCTGGCTCTACAATGAGCAGTTCTTC.

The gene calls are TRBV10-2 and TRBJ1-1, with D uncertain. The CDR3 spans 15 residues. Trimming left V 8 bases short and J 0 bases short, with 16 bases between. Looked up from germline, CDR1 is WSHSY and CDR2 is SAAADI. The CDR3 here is CASVEHNYLNTEAFF. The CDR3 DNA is TGCGCCAGCGTTGAACACAATTACCTGAACACTGAAGCTTTCTTT.

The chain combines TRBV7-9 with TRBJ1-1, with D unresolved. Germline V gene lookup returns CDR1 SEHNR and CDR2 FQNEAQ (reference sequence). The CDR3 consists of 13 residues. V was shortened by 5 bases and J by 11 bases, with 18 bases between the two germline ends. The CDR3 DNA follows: TGTGCCAGCAGCCCTGGCGCGGGGATGGGTGCTTTCTTT. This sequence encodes CASSPGAGMGAFF.

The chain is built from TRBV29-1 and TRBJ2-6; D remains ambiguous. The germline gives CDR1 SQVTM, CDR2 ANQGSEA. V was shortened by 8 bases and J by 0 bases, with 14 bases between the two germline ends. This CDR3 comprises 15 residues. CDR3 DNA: TGCAGCTCACCAGTCAGGAGCTCTGGGGCCAACGTCCTGACTTTC. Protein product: CSSPVRSSGANVLTF.

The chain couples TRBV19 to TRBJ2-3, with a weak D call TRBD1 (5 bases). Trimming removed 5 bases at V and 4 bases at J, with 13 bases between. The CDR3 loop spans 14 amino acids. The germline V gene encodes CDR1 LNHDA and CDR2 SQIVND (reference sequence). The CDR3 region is CASSLTAPPDTQYF. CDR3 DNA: TGTGCCAGTAGTTTGACAGCCCCACCAGATACGCAGTATTTT.

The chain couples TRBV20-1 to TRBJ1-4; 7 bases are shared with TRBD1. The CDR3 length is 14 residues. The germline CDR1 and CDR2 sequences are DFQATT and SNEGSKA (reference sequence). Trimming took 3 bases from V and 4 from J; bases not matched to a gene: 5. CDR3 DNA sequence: TGCAGTGCTAGTGACAGGGCCCTTAATGAAAAACTGTTTTTT. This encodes CSASDRALNEKLFF.

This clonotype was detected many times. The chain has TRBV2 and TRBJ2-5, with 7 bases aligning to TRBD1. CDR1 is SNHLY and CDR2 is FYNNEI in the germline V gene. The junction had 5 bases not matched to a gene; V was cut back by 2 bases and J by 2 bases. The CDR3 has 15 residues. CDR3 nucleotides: TGTGCCAGCAGTGAAAACAGGGGTCGTCAAGAGACCCAGTACTTC. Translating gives CASSENRGRQETQYF.

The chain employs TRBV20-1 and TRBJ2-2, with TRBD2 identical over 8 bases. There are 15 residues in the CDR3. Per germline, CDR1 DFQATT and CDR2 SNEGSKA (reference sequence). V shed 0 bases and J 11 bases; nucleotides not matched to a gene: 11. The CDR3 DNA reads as TGCAGTGCTAGAGAAGGTAGCGGGACGCTAGGAGAGCTGTTTTTT. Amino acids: CSAREGSGTLGELFF.

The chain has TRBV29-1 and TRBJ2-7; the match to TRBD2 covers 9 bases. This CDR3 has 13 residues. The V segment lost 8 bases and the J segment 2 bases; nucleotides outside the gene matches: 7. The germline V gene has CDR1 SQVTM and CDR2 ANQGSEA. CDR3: CSQGAGGPYEQYF. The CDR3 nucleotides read TGCAGCCAAGGGGCGGGAGGGCCCTACGAGCAGTACTTC.